This is a list of T cell receptor beta chains from one sample in a study of lymphopenia after photon versus proton radiotherapy. Sequencing was performed with immunoSEQ multiplex PCR; in TCRdb, only in-frame clones are kept and a portion is missing. The sample carries 55,000 to 70,000 clones, roughly 92% recorded once. The sequencing here drew on peripheral blood, taken from a patient treated with photon-based radiotherapy. Receptor source: a woman aged 40 to 50 with cholangiocarcinoma. Both conserved end residues are part of each CDR3. D genes are given only for firm matches. Not every row has a clone size; where given, it reads once, few, many or a size class.

j_gene: TRBJ1-1; v_gene: TRBV18; d_gene: .; abundance: .; CDR3aa: CASSTRSTGALNTEAFF; CDR3nt: TGTGCCAGCTCAACCCGCTCGACAGGAGCACTGAACACTGAAGCTTTCTTT
j_gene: TRBJ1-3; v_gene: TRBV7-9; d_gene: .; abundance: .; CDR3aa: CASSAGASGNTIYF; CDR3nt: TGTGCCAGCAGCGCTGGGGCTAGTGGAAACACCATATATTTT
j_gene: TRBJ2-1; v_gene: TRBV2; d_gene: TRBD2; abundance: .; CDR3aa: CASSERGLAQNHNEQFF; CDR3nt: TGTGCCAGCAGTGAAAGGGGACTAGCGCAAAACCACAATGAGCAGTTCTTC
j_gene: TRBJ2-7; v_gene: TRBV27; d_gene: .; abundance: .; CDR3aa: CASSLGGSYEQYF; CDR3nt: TGTGCCAGCAGTTTAGGGGGGAGTTACGAGCAGTACTTC
j_gene: TRBJ1-1; v_gene: TRBV5-1; d_gene: TRBD1; abundance: .; CDR3aa: CASSINRQGEAFF; CDR3nt: TGCGCCAGCAGCATTAACCGACAGGGAGAAGCTTTCTTT
j_gene: TRBJ1-6; v_gene: TRBV27; d_gene: TRBD1; abundance: .; CDR3aa: CASRPTLLRDRDSPLHF; CDR3nt: TGTGCCAGCAGGCCCACTCTACTCCGGGACAGGGATTCACCCCTCCACTTT
j_gene: TRBJ1-4; v_gene: TRBV7-8; d_gene: .; abundance: .; CDR3aa: CASSLLQKPGEKLFF; CDR3nt: TGTGCCAGCAGCTTACTACAGAAACCTGGGGAAAAACTGTTTTTT
j_gene: TRBJ2-2; v_gene: TRBV11-3; d_gene: .; abundance: .; CDR3aa: CASSLVGGSGELFF; CDR3nt: TGTGCCAGCAGCTTAGTTGGGGGTTCCGGGGAGCTGTTTTTT
j_gene: TRBJ1-2; v_gene: TRBV6-1; d_gene: TRBD1; abundance: .; CDR3aa: CASRTGDLYGYTF; CDR3nt: TGTGCCAGCCGAACAGGGGATCTCTATGGCTACACCTTC
j_gene: TRBJ1-3; v_gene: TRBV27; d_gene: .; abundance: .; CDR3aa: CASSSNGQFSGNTIYF; CDR3nt: TGTGCCAGCAGTTCGAACGGACAGTTCTCTGGAAACACCATATATTTT
j_gene: TRBJ2-5; v_gene: TRBV7-9; d_gene: .; abundance: .; CDR3aa: CASSLLEWETQYF; CDR3nt: TGTGCCAGCAGCTTATTGGAATGGGAGACCCAGTACTTC
j_gene: TRBJ2-4; v_gene: TRBV7-2; d_gene: TRBD2; abundance: .; CDR3aa: CASSIDSGGVAKNIQYF; CDR3nt: TGTGCCAGCAGCATAGATAGCGGGGGGGTAGCCAAAAACATTCAGTACTTC
j_gene: TRBJ2-1; v_gene: TRBV7-9; d_gene: TRBD1; abundance: .; CDR3aa: CASSTQGILAYNEQFF; CDR3nt: TGTGCCAGCAGCACACAGGGGATCCTAGCCTACAATGAGCAGTTCTTC
j_gene: TRBJ2-1; v_gene: TRBV4-1; d_gene: TRBD2; abundance: .; CDR3aa: CASSTGLAYEQFF; CDR3nt: TGCGCCAGCAGCACGGGACTAGCATATGAGCAGTTCTTC
j_gene: TRBJ1-6; v_gene: TRBV11-2; d_gene: .; abundance: .; CDR3aa: CASSSDLNSPLHF; CDR3nt: TGTGCCAGCAGCTCCGACCTTAATTCACCCCTCCACTTT
j_gene: TRBJ1-1; v_gene: TRBV13; d_gene: .; abundance: .; CDR3aa: CASSLAGDSEAFF; CDR3nt: TGTGCCAGCAGCTTAGCGGGGGACTCTGAAGCTTTCTTT
j_gene: TRBJ1-1; v_gene: TRBV5-1; d_gene: .; abundance: .; CDR3aa: CASSWGLIDHRAEAFF; CDR3nt: TGCGCCAGCAGCTGGGGACTTATAGATCACAGGGCTGAAGCTTTCTTT
j_gene: TRBJ2-1; v_gene: TRBV5-6; d_gene: TRBD2; abundance: .; CDR3aa: CASGPWRGGRNEQFF; CDR3nt: TGTGCCAGCGGACCCTGGCGGGGGGGCAGGAATGAGCAGTTCTTC
j_gene: TRBJ2-1; v_gene: TRBV5-6; d_gene: TRBD1; abundance: .; CDR3aa: CASSLPSGQGAAEQFF; CDR3nt: TGTGCCAGCAGCTTGCCCTCGGGACAGGGGGCTGCTGAGCAGTTCTTC
j_gene: TRBJ1-1; v_gene: TRBV11-3; d_gene: .; abundance: .; CDR3aa: CASSPRGDTEAFF; CDR3nt: TGTGCCAGCAGCCCGAGAGGGGACACTGAAGCTTTCTTT
j_gene: TRBJ2-2; v_gene: TRBV27; d_gene: TRBD2; abundance: .; CDR3aa: CASSPSTLGGYPTGELFF; CDR3nt: TGTGCCAGCAGCCCCTCCACTCTGGGGGGGTATCCCACCGGGGAGCTGTTTTTT
j_gene: TRBJ2-1; v_gene: TRBV6-6; d_gene: TRBD1; abundance: .; CDR3aa: CASSRVRQGADEQFF; CDR3nt: TGTGCCAGCAGCCGAGTTAGACAGGGGGCTGACGAGCAGTTCTTC
j_gene: TRBJ2-3; v_gene: TRBV4-1; d_gene: .; abundance: .; CDR3aa: CASSQEEFTDTQYF; CDR3nt: TGCGCCAGCAGCCAAGAAGAATTCACAGATACGCAGTATTTT
j_gene: TRBJ2-1; v_gene: TRBV19; d_gene: TRBD2; abundance: once; CDR3aa: CASFWTSGHYNEQFF; CDR3nt: TGTGCCAGTTTTTGGACTAGCGGGCACTACAATGAGCAGTTCTTC
j_gene: TRBJ2-1; v_gene: TRBV19; d_gene: .; abundance: .; CDR3aa: CATRHEGRGFGEQFF; CDR3nt: TGTGCCACCAGACATGAGGGTAGAGGGTTTGGTGAGCAGTTCTTC
j_gene: TRBJ2-7; v_gene: TRBV19; d_gene: TRBD1; abundance: .; CDR3aa: CASSPGQPNSYEQYF; CDR3nt: TGTGCCAGTAGCCCGGGACAGCCTAACTCCTACGAGCAGTACTTC
j_gene: TRBJ2-7; v_gene: TRBV10-3; d_gene: TRBD2; abundance: .; CDR3aa: CAISEMGLASYEQYF; CDR3nt: TGTGCCATCAGTGAAATGGGACTAGCATCCTACGAGCAGTACTTC
j_gene: TRBJ1-1; v_gene: TRBV5-4; d_gene: .; abundance: .; CDR3aa: CASSLMRGIRTEAFF; CDR3nt: TGTGCCAGCAGCTTGATGAGGGGGATCAGGACTGAAGCTTTCTTT
j_gene: TRBJ1-6; v_gene: TRBV27; d_gene: .; abundance: .; CDR3aa: CASSSLGSYNSPLHF; CDR3nt: TGTGCCAGCAGTTCCCTGGGCTCCTATAATTCACCCCTCCACTTT
j_gene: TRBJ1-2; v_gene: TRBV2; d_gene: .; abundance: .; CDR3aa: CASSDERHYTF; CDR3nt: TGTGCCAGCAGTGACGAGCGGCACTACACCTTC
j_gene: TRBJ1-1; v_gene: TRBV7-3; d_gene: .; abundance: .; CDR3aa: CASSLTLGSTEAFF; CDR3nt: TGTGCCAGCAGCTTAACCCTGGGTAGCACTGAAGCTTTCTTT
j_gene: TRBJ1-6; v_gene: TRBV28; d_gene: TRBD1; abundance: .; CDR3aa: CASSRDRVNSPLHF; CDR3nt: TGTGCCAGCAGTCGGGACAGGGTGAATTCACCCCTCCACTTT
j_gene: TRBJ2-1; v_gene: TRBV10-1; d_gene: TRBD1; abundance: .; CDR3aa: CASIEGGRRNEQFF; CDR3nt: TGCGCCAGCATTGAAGGGGGCCGACGGAATGAGCAGTTCTTC
j_gene: TRBJ1-2; v_gene: TRBV4-3; d_gene: TRBD1; abundance: once; CDR3aa: CASSQEATGDFYGYTF; CDR3nt: TGCGCCAGCAGCCAAGAGGCCACAGGGGATTTCTATGGCTACACCTTC
j_gene: TRBJ2-3; v_gene: TRBV7-9; d_gene: .; abundance: .; CDR3aa: CASSPDSFVPDTQYF; CDR3nt: TGTGCCAGCAGCCCAGACAGTTTTGTCCCAGATACGCAGTATTTT
j_gene: TRBJ2-2; v_gene: TRBV5-1; d_gene: .; abundance: .; CDR3aa: CASSLGQTGELFF; CDR3nt: TGCGCCAGCAGCTTGGGCCAGACCGGGGAGCTGTTTTTT
j_gene: TRBJ1-1; v_gene: TRBV2; d_gene: TRBD1; abundance: .; CDR3aa: CASRRTGLLTEAFF; CDR3nt: TGTGCCAGCAGGCGGACAGGCTTATTGACTGAAGCTTTCTTT
j_gene: TRBJ1-2; v_gene: TRBV28; d_gene: .; abundance: few; CDR3aa: CASSLGGANYGYTF; CDR3nt: TGTGCCAGCAGTTTAGGGGGCGCTAACTATGGCTACACCTTC
j_gene: TRBJ2-7; v_gene: TRBV7-2; d_gene: .; abundance: once; CDR3aa: CASRIDLNYEQYF; CDR3nt: TGTGCCAGCAGGATAGACCTCAATTACGAGCAGTACTTC
j_gene: TRBJ2-2; v_gene: TRBV7-7; d_gene: .; abundance: .; CDR3aa: CASSLEGVPTGELFF; CDR3nt: TGTGCTAGCAGCCTCGAGGGGGTTCCCACCGGGGAGCTGTTTTTT
j_gene: TRBJ1-2; v_gene: TRBV19; d_gene: .; abundance: .; CDR3aa: CASRIAGDNGYTF; CDR3nt: TGTGCCAGTAGAATCGCAGGGGATAATGGCTACACCTTC
j_gene: TRBJ1-1; v_gene: TRBV27; d_gene: TRBD1; abundance: .; CDR3aa: CASSLFAGGALSGTEAFF; CDR3nt: TGTGCCAGCAGTTTATTTGCAGGGGGAGCTTTGAGCGGCACTGAAGCTTTCTTT
j_gene: TRBJ1-1; v_gene: TRBV2; d_gene: .; abundance: few; CDR3aa: CASRGPSTEAFF; CDR3nt: TGTGCCAGCAGAGGGCCTAGCACTGAAGCTTTCTTT
j_gene: TRBJ2-1; v_gene: TRBV19; d_gene: TRBD2; abundance: .; CDR3aa: CASMSTSGYGEQFF; CDR3nt: TGTGCCAGTATGTCGACTAGCGGGTACGGTGAGCAGTTCTTC
j_gene: TRBJ2-3; v_gene: TRBV7-2; d_gene: .; abundance: .; CDR3aa: CASSLEDRTRTDTQYF; CDR3nt: TGTGCCAGCAGCTTAGAAGACCGTACCCGCACAGATACGCAGTATTTT
j_gene: TRBJ2-3; v_gene: TRBV9; d_gene: TRBD1; abundance: .; CDR3aa: CASSISRDRGDDTQYF; CDR3nt: TGTGCCAGCAGCATCTCCCGGGACAGGGGCGATGATACGCAGTATTTT
j_gene: TRBJ2-6; v_gene: TRBV7-3; d_gene: .; abundance: .; CDR3aa: CASSLLGPGANVLTF; CDR3nt: TGTGCCAGCAGCTTACTGGGACCTGGGGCCAACGTCCTGACTTTC
j_gene: TRBJ2-1; v_gene: TRBV28; d_gene: .; abundance: .; CDR3aa: CASSLSGRGPYNEQFF; CDR3nt: TGTGCCAGCAGCCTCTCAGGCCGGGGACCCTACAATGAGCAGTTCTTC
j_gene: TRBJ1-2; v_gene: TRBV29-1; d_gene: .; abundance: .; CDR3aa: CSVDGRDGYTF; CDR3nt: TGCAGCGTTGATGGCAGGGATGGCTACACCTTC
j_gene: TRBJ1-1; v_gene: TRBV7-2; d_gene: .; abundance: .; CDR3aa: CASSPSGTQAFF; CDR3nt: TGTGCCAGCAGCCCATCCGGGACCCAGGCTTTCTTT
j_gene: TRBJ2-7; v_gene: TRBV9; d_gene: TRBD1; abundance: .; CDR3aa: CASSVEGQGANEQYF; CDR3nt: TGTGCCAGCAGCGTAGAAGGGCAGGGGGCCAACGAGCAGTACTTC
j_gene: TRBJ2-2; v_gene: TRBV11-2; d_gene: .; abundance: once; CDR3aa: CASSLQGWNTGELFF; CDR3nt: TGTGCCAGCAGTCTCCAGGGGTGGAACACCGGGGAGCTGTTTTTT
j_gene: TRBJ2-2; v_gene: TRBV2; d_gene: TRBD2; abundance: .; CDR3aa: CASSEVVGGEGELFF; CDR3nt: TGTGCCAGCAGTGAAGTGGTGGGAGGGGAAGGGGAGCTGTTTTTT